Shown below are 29 T cell receptor beta chains from a single sample sequenced in a study of Ad26.COV2.S vaccination and SARS-CoV-2 variants. Stated treatment: around 19 received Ad26.COV2.S at low or high dose, single or two shots; about 5 received placebo; per-sample allocation not given. Material that was analyzed had been drawn on day 63 after the first vaccine or placebo injection. Clones were sequenced by immunoSEQ multiplex PCR, and TCRdb holds only the in-frame ones, with some missing. The sample carries about 680,000 clones, 70% to 90% recorded once. The sequences come from peripheral blood, collected in a trial of Ad26.COV2.S vaccine versus placebo. Source of these receptors: a person aged 18 to 59 who received the Ad26.COV2.S COVID-19 vaccine or a placebo.

The chain recombines TRBV5-4 with TRBJ2-1, with D perhaps matching TRBD1 or TRBD2 (6 bases each). The CDR3 loop spans 15 amino acids. Germline CDR1 and CDR2: SGHNT and YYREEE (reference sequence). Deletions cut 1 base from V and 12 bases from J, with 20 bases between. The CDR3 is CASSLRGEFLLGQFF. The CDR3 DNA reads as TGTGCCAGCAGCTTGAGGGGGGAGTTTCTTCTAGGGCAGTTCTTC.

The rearrangement joins TRBV7-6 to TRBJ1-5; D remains unclear. V lost 1 base, J lost 2 bases, and 12 bases lay in between. CDR3 length equals 16 residues. The germline CDR1 and CDR2 sequences are SGHVS and FNYEAQ. CDR3 in DNA: TGTGCCAGCAGCTTAGGTTCGCCTGGCGGCAATCAGCCCCAGCATTTT. Its translation is CASSLGSPGGNQPQHF.

In the case of this clone: This CDR3 is also generated by other DNA sequences in the sample. J is TRBJ2-3 and V is TRBV6-2 or TRBV6-3; D not resolved. Per germline, CDR1 MNHEY and CDR2 SVGEGT. The CDR3 length is 11 residues. V shed 2 bases and J shed 4 bases, with 1 base lying between them. CDR3 loop: CASSYADTQYF. The CDR3 coding sequence is TGTGCCAGCAGTTACGCAGATACGCAGTATTTT.

The chain recombines TRBV4-3 with TRBJ2-3; 8 bases agree with TRBD1. CDR3 length equals 16 residues. Per germline, CDR1 LGHNA and CDR2 YSLEER. The V and J ends lost 0 bases and 4 bases, in that order; junction bases with no gene match: 6. The CDR3 loop reads CASSQDGRGLADTQYF. As DNA, the CDR3 is TGCGCCAGCAGCCAAGATGGCAGGGGGCTAGCAGATACGCAGTATTTT.

The genes are TRBV19 and TRBJ2-3; D perhaps matches TRBD1 (5 bases). V was trimmed by 0 bases and J by 2 bases, leaving 15 bases between them. Germline CDR1 LNHDA, CDR2 SQIVND (reference sequence). The CDR3 length is 17 residues. The CDR3 sequence is CASSIDLRAFYTDTQYF. DNA for the CDR3: TGTGCCAGTAGTATAGATCTCAGGGCGTTCTACACAGATACGCAGTATTTT.

For this clone: A much larger clone differs from this one at a single base, so this may be a read error. The chain combines TRBV19 with TRBJ1-5; 7 nucleotides align to TRBD1. Unmatched junction bases numbered 4, after V lost 8 bases and J lost 0 bases. This CDR3 spans 14 amino acids. Germline lookup yields CDR1 LNHDA and CDR2 SQIVND (reference sequence). The DNA for the CDR3 is TGTGCCAGTGGGACAGCGGATAGCAATCAGCCCCAGCATTTT. Its translation: CASGTADSNQPQHF. Drawing the rest from reference TRBV19 and TRBJ1-5, the complete variable domain is DGGITQSPKYLFRKEGQNVTLSCEQNLNHDAMYWYRQDPGQGLRLIYYSQIVNDFQKGDIAEGYSVSREKKESFPLTVTSAQKNPTAFYLCASGTADSNQPQHFGDGTRLSIL.

The chain links TRBV30 to TRBJ2-3; 7 nucleotides align to TRBD2. This CDR3 has 20 amino acids. The germline gives CDR1 GTSNPN, CDR2 SVGIG (reference sequence). V lost 2 bases and J lost 3; bases outside the gene matches: 23. The CDR3, as DNA: TGTGCCTGGAGTCAGTGGGCGGGAGATTTTCTCGAGTCCGGGACAGATACGCAGTATTTT. Its translation: CAWSQWAGDFLESGTDTQYF.

CDR3 in DNA: TGTGCCACCAGGGCCGGGACAGGGGACAATGAGCAGTTCTTC. Its protein product is CATRAGTGDNEQFF. The V and J genes are TRBV24-1 and TRBJ2-1, with 10 bases identical to TRBD1. The J segment lost 5 bases and the V segment lost 7 bases, leaving 4 bases of the junction unmatched. Germline V gene lookup returns CDR1 KGHDR and CDR2 SFDVKD. There are 14 residues in the CDR3.

The rearrangement joins TRBV6-5 to TRBJ2-5; 7 positions agree with TRBD2. The germline V gene encodes CDR1 MNHEY and CDR2 SVGAGI. This CDR3 spans 13 amino acids. Trimming cost V 6 bases and J 7 bases; bases outside gene matches: 8. The chain's CDR3 is CASSLGRDVTQYF. The CDR3 region has the DNA TGTGCCAGCAGCCTAGGGAGGGATGTGACCCAGTACTTC.

CDR3 nucleotides: TGTGCCAGCAGTTCCGGGCTTACCAACTATGGCTACACCTTC. The encoded protein is CASSSGLTNYGYTF. The chain employs TRBV2 and TRBJ1-2; D is unresolved. CDR1 and CDR2 from the germline V gene are SNHLY and FYNNEI. V lost 5 bases, J lost 2 bases, and 12 bases lay in between. The CDR3 sequence is 14 residues long.

The chain joins TRBV3-1 (or the pseudogene TRBV3-2) to TRBJ2-5; no firm D call. Trimming cost V 5 bases and J 5 bases, with 12 bases left between them. Germline CDR1 reads LGHDT; CDR2 reads YNNKEL (reference sequence). This CDR3 spans 13 amino acids. DNA of the CDR3: TGTGCCAGCAGCTTACCTATGGTGGAGACCCAGTACTTC. Protein sequence: CASSLPMVETQYF.

This chain links TRBV29-1 with TRBJ2-2; D perhaps matches TRBD2 (6 bases). Trimming removed 6 bases at V and 5 bases at J, with 13 bases between. CDR3 length: 13 residues. Per germline, CDR1 SQVTM and CDR2 ANQGSEA. CDR3: CSVRTRGTGELFF. In DNA form, the CDR3 reads TGCAGCGTCCGAACGCGGGGTACCGGGGAGCTGTTTTTT.

The table lists this clone with a few counts. The chain joins TRBV5-5 to TRBJ2-7; D is uncertain. The CDR3 runs 16 residues. Between the trimmed V and J ends, which lost 4 bases and 2 bases, there was a span of 19 bases. Germline V gene data show CDR1 as SGHKS and CDR2 as YYEKEE (reference sequence). CDR3 region: CASSPSLQVGPYEQYF. The CDR3 DNA sequence: TGTGCCAGCAGCCCCTCGCTCCAGGTGGGTCCCTACGAGCAGTACTTC. Full variable domain (rest looked up from reference TRBV5-5 and TRBJ2-7): DAGVTQSPTHLIKTRGQQVTLRCSPISGHKSVSWYQQVLGQGPQFIFQYYEKEERGRGNFPDRFSARQFPNYSSELNVNALLLGDSALYLCASSPSLQVGPYEQYFGPGTRLTVT.

This chain joins TRBV4-3 and TRBJ2-1, with D perhaps TRBD2 (5 bases). CDR3 length equals 15 residues. The germline V gene has CDR1 LGHNA and CDR2 YSLEER. V was pared by 1 base and J by 9 bases, with 16 bases between. The CDR3 nucleotides read TGCGCCAGCAGCCAAGGACGAGGACTCCGCCCTGAGCAGTTCTTC. This sequence encodes CASSQGRGLRPEQFF.

Note on this clone: The same CDR3 arises from other DNA sequences in this sample as well. The chain couples TRBV7-9 to TRBJ1-1; TRBD1 matches at 8 bases. The CDR3 length is 15 residues. The V and J ends lost 3 bases and 1 base, in that order; junction bases with no gene match: 4. The germline V gene has CDR1 SEHNR and CDR2 FQNEAQ (reference sequence). This CDR3 reads CASSLADRGNTEAFF. In nucleotides, the CDR3 is TGTGCCAGCAGCTTGGCCGACAGGGGGAACACTGAAGCTTTCTTT. The full variable domain, completed using reference TRBV7-9 and TRBJ1-1, is DTGVSQNPRHKITKRGQNVTFRCDPISEHNRLYWYRQTLGQGPEFLTYFQNEAQLEKSRLLSDRFSAERPKGSFSTLEIQRTEQGDSAMYLCASSLADRGNTEAFFGQGTRLTVV.

The chain combines TRBV3-1 (or the pseudogene TRBV3-2) with TRBJ2-2; D uncertain. With 1 base removed from V and 0 bases from J, the gap between germline ends came to 9 bases. In germline, CDR1 is LGHDT, CDR2 YNNKEL (reference sequence). This CDR3 contains 16 residues. The chain's CDR3 is CASSQGVGSNTGELFF. The CDR3 DNA reads as TGTGCCAGCAGCCAAGGTGTTGGATCGAACACCGGGGAGCTGTTTTTT.

J is TRBJ1-5 and V is TRBV5-1; D is unclear. The V end lost 4 bases, the J end lost 5 bases, and 10 bases lay between the germline ends. This CDR3 comprises 13 residues. CDR1 is SGHRS and CDR2 is YFSETQ in the germline V gene. The CDR3 DNA is TGCGCCAGCAGCCCGGACGGTTATCAGCCCCAGCATTTT. This codes for CASSPDGYQPQHF.

This clone was picked up one time. The chain carries TRBV30 and TRBJ2-2, with D possibly being TRBD1 or TRBD2 (5 bases each). Germline assignment: CDR1 GTSNPN and CDR2 SVGIG (reference sequence). CDR3 length: 13 residues. V was cut by 2 bases and J by 8 bases, with 12 bases left in between. CDR3 in DNA: TGTGCCTGGAGTCGTCAAGGGGAGGGGGAGCTGTTTTTT. It specifies CAWSRQGEGELFF.

The chain carries TRBV6-1 and TRBJ2-7; D is perhaps TRBD1 (5 bases). The CDR3 length is 13 residues. In germline, CDR1 is MNHNS, CDR2 SASEGT. The ends were cut back, 2 bases at V and 3 bases at J, with 8 bases in the middle. Here the CDR3 reads CASSEQGHYEQYF. The CDR3 DNA sequence: TGTGCCAGCAGTGAACAGGGTCACTACGAGCAGTACTTC.

V and J are TRBV6-5 and TRBJ2-5, with a weak D call TRBD1 (6 bases). The germline CDR1 and CDR2 sequences are MNHEY and SVGAGI. The germline V and J ends were trimmed by 0 bases and 6 bases, with 8 bases remaining between them. The CDR3 contains 13 residues. CDR3 bases: TGTGCCAGCAGTTACTCCACAGGGAAGACCCAGTACTTC. Translation: CASSYSTGKTQYF.

This clone has only one observation. DNA of the CDR3: TGTGCCAGTAGTATAGCAGGGCGGAACACTGAAGCTTTCTTT. Its translation: CASSIAGRNTEAFF. The chain couples TRBV19 to TRBJ1-1, with D possibly TRBD1 on 5 matching bases. The ends were cut back, 1 base at V and 1 base at J, with 7 bases in the middle. The V gene's germline CDR1 is LNHDA and CDR2 SQIVND (reference sequence). This CDR3 comprises 14 residues.

J is TRBJ1-2 and V is TRBV27, with D possibly being TRBD1 (6 bases). The V gene's germline CDR1 is MNHEY and CDR2 SMNVEV (reference sequence). This CDR3 has 16 residues. V shed 3 bases and J shed 1 base, with 15 bases lying between them. The CDR3 protein is CASSLAGAANNYGYTF. The CDR3 nucleotides are TGTGCCAGCAGTTTGGCAGGGGCAGCGAATAACTATGGCTACACCTTC.

J is TRBJ2-7 and V is TRBV6-6; TRBD2 matches 7 bases. The CDR3 is 15 amino acids. Germline values: CDR1 MNHNY, CDR2 SVGAGI (reference sequence). V shed 0 bases, J shed 3 bases, and the junction held 5 bases outside the gene matches. The CDR3 loop reads CASSYSGGDGYEQYF. DNA of the CDR3: TGTGCCAGCAGTTACTCGGGGGGGGACGGCTACGAGCAGTACTTC.

The chain combines TRBV24-1 with TRBJ2-5; no reliable D call. Germline-derived CDR1 and CDR2 are KGHDR and SFDVKD. This CDR3 has 15 residues. Between the trimmed V and J ends, which lost 4 bases and 3 bases, there was a span of 14 bases. CDR3 DNA sequence: TGTGCCACCAGTGACGCGACTTCCAAGAAAGAGACCCAGTACTTC. This encodes CATSDATSKKETQYF.

The chain recombines TRBV3-1 (or the pseudogene TRBV3-2) with TRBJ2-7; a possible D gene is TRBD2 (6 bases). V gave up 0 bases and J gave up 2 bases, with 14 bases separating them. CDR3 length equals 16 residues. CDR1 and CDR2 from the germline V gene are LGHDT and YNNKEL (reference sequence). CDR3 DNA: TGTGCCAGCAGCCAAGAATTTTACGGGAGACCCTACGAGCAGTACTTC. Its protein product is CASSQEFYGRPYEQYF.

The chain employs TRBV9 and TRBJ2-2, with 7 bases lining up with TRBD2. Trimming took 8 bases from V and 3 from J; bases not matched to a gene: 7. The germline gives CDR1 SGDLS, CDR2 YYNGEE. This CDR3 region has 14 residues. The CDR3: CASRREGDTGELFF. The CDR3 DNA is TGTGCCAGTCGGAGGGAGGGTGACACCGGGGAGCTGTTTTTT.

The CDR3 protein is CASSQEGVDYGYTF. CDR3 DNA: TGTGCCAGCAGCCAAGAGGGTGTTGACTATGGCTACACCTTC. The chain employs TRBV3-1 (or the pseudogene TRBV3-2) and TRBJ1-2; D is unresolved. Trimming pared 0 bases from V and 3 bases from J, leaving 8 bases between. Germline V lookup: CDR1 LGHDT, CDR2 YNNKEL (reference sequence). This CDR3 has 14 residues.

This rearrangement joins TRBV9 to TRBJ2-1, with 11 bases matching TRBD1. Germline CDR1 reads SGDLS; CDR2 reads YYNGEE. V was pared by 4 bases and J by 6 bases, with 6 bases of the junction left unmatched. This CDR3 has 15 amino acids. The CDR3 is CASSSRDRGFNEQFF. The CDR3 DNA is TGTGCCAGCAGCTCCCGGGACAGGGGGTTCAATGAGCAGTTCTTC.

The table lists this clone with a count of one. V usage is TRBV6-6 and J usage is TRBJ2-7; D call uncertain. CDR1 MNHNY and CDR2 SVGAGI come from the germline V gene (reference sequence). V lost 5 bases to trimming and J lost 0 bases, with 8 bases between them. This CDR3 comprises 13 residues. The chain's CDR3 is CASSLTASYEQYF. The CDR3, as DNA: TGTGCCAGCAGTCTTACAGCCTCCTACGAGCAGTACTTC.